This T cell receptor (beta chain) was captured by sequencing in a study of T cell repertoires in cytomegalovirus infection (dated by TCRdb to about 2019). Study-level background: Alongside well-studied HLA-B-restricted epitopes, the peptide stimulations were aimed at recently identified HLA-C-restricted CMV epitopes, whose presentation resists viral immunomodulation. Donor HLA type was relevant to the analysis, because carriage of CMV infection together with the matching HLA type was indicated by public TCR beta signatures.

The V end loses 8 bases and the J end loses 0 bases, and a stretch of 12 bases separates them. The CDR3 measures 14 amino acids from cysteine to phenylalanine. CDR3 DNA is the only sequence kept; it has 42 bases, read in frame from the first base. Taken with the paper, the label for treatment or condition translates to: in vitro stimulation with specific CMV peptide epitopes to enrich CMV-specific T cells. General findings and caveats noted by the study authors: Cumulative frequency of public TCR beta family members discriminated carriers of CMV infection plus the relevant HLA type in this cohort and an independent approximately 400-donor cohort. The ex vivo response was dominated by HLA-C-restricted CMV-specific TCR beta clonotypes, which also provided the single most frequent clonotype in two of eight donors.

The instrument was an Illumina HiSeq 1500. The raw public data were reprocessed by TCRdb itself: fastp quality trimming at Q25, MiXCR clonotype calling, in-frame beta chains only. Rows with a matching CDR3 protein are joined into one entry that keeps the most common DNA and genes. This sample holds about 770,000 distinct CDR3 sequences; around 29% were observed only once. The ten biggest clones cover around 13% of the sample. This clonotype was seen a few times. Its antigen has not been determined. The sample holds no much larger clone one base away, and base qualities are not on file. The material was cultured CD8+ T cells from PBMCs, obtained from culture after CMV antigen stimulation. The TCR originated in a human donor in good health (CMV status not recorded). Some clones in this sample may be carry-over from other donors' samples. The chain links TRBV12-3 or TRBV12-4 with TRBJ2-3, with no D gene named confidently. The CDR3 region reads CASGLTGSTDTQYF. The DNA is TGTGCCAGCGGCCTAACCGGGAGCACAGATACGCAGTATTTT.